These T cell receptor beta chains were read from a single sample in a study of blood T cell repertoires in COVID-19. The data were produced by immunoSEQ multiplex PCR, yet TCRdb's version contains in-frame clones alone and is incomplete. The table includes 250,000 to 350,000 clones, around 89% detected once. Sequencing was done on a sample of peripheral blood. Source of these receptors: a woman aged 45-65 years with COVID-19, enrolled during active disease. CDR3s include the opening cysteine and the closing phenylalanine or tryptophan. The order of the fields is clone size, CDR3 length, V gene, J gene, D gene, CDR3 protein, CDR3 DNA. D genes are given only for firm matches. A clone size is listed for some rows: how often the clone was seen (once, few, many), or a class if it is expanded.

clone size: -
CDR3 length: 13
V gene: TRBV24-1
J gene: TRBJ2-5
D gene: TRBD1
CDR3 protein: CATSPGGLETQYF
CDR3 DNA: TGTGCCACCAGTCCAGGGGGCTTGGAGACCCAGTACTTC

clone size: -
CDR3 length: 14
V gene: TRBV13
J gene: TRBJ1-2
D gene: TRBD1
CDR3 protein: CASRDRGGNYGYTF
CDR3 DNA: TGTGCCAGCCGTGACAGGGGAGGTAACTATGGCTACACCTTC

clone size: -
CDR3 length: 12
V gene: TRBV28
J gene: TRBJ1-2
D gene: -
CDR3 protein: CASDGRNYGYTF
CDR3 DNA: TGTGCCAGCGACGGCAGGAACTATGGCTACACCTTC

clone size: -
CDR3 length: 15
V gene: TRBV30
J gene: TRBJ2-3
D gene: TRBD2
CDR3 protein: CAWSRLAVTTDTQYF
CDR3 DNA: TGTGCCTGGAGTCGCCTAGCGGTCACCACAGATACGCAGTATTTT

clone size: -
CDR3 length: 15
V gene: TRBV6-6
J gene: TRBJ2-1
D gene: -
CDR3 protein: CASSYGAVTYNEQFF
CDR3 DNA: TGTGCCAGCAGTTACGGCGCGGTCACCTACAATGAGCAGTTCTTC

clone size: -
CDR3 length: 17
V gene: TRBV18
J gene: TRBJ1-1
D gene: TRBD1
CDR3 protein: CASSPLAGGIAGTEAFF
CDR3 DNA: TGTGCCAGCTCACCACTGGCAGGGGGGATTGCGGGCACTGAAGCTTTCTTT

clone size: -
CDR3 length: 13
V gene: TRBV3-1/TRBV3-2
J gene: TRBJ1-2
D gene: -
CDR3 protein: CASSPLSRDGYTF
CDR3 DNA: TGTGCCAGCAGCCCCCTTTCTCGGGATGGCTACACCTTC

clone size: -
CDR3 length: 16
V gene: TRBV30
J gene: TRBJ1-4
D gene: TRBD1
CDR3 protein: CAWRAQGGATNEKLFF
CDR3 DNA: TGTGCCTGGAGGGCCCAGGGGGGTGCAACTAATGAAAAACTGTTTTTT

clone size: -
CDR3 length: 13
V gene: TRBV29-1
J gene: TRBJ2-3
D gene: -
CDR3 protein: CSVESGSTDTQYF
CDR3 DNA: TGCAGCGTTGAGTCCGGGAGCACAGATACGCAGTATTTT

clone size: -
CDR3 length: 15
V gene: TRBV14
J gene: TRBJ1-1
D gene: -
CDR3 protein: CASSPPRVMNTEAFF
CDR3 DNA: TGTGCCAGCAGCCCTCCGAGAGTTATGAACACTGAAGCTTTCTTT

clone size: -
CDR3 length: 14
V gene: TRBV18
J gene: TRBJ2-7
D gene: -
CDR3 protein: CASSPDRTAYEQYF
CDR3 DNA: TGTGCCAGCTCACCCGACAGGACTGCCTACGAGCAGTACTTC

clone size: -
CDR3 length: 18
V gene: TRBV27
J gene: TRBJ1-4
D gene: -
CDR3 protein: CASSLRGGWGERGEKLFF
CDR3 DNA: TGTGCCAGCAGTTTAAGAGGTGGTTGGGGGGAGCGTGGGGAAAAACTGTTTTTT

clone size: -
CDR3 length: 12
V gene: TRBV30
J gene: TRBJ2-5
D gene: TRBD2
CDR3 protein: CAWAWTSGGTYF
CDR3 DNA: TGTGCCTGGGCCTGGACTAGCGGGGGCACGTACTTC

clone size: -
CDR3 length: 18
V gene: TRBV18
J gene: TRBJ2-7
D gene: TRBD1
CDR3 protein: CASSPLFDTGQGVYEQYF
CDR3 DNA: TGTGCCAGCTCACCACTTTTTGATACGGGACAGGGTGTGTACGAGCAGTACTTC

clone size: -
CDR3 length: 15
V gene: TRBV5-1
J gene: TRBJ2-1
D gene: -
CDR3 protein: CASSSDPGLENEQFF
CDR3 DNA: TGCGCCAGCAGCTCGGATCCGGGTCTGGAAAATGAGCAGTTCTTC

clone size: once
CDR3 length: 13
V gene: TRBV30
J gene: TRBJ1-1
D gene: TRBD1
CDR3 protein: CAWSAGRDREAFF
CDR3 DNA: TGTGCCTGGAGTGCGGGTCGGGACAGGGAAGCTTTCTTT

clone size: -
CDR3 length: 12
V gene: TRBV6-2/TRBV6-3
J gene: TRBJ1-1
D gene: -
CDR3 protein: CASSYFARGAFF
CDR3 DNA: TGTGCCAGCAGTTACTTCGCTCGGGGGGCTTTCTTT

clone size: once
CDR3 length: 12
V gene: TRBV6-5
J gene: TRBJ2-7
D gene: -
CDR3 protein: CAAQVFAYEQYF
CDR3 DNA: TGTGCCGCCCAGGTATTCGCCTACGAGCAGTACTTC

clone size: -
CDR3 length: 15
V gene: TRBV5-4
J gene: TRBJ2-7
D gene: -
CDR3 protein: CASSSKYGGIYEQYF
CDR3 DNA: TGTGCCAGCAGCTCAAAGTACGGGGGAATCTACGAGCAGTACTTC

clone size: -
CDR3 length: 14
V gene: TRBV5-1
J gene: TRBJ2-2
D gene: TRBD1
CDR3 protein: CASSRDRETGELFF
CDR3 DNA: TGCGCCAGCAGTCGAGACAGGGAAACCGGGGAGCTGTTTTTT

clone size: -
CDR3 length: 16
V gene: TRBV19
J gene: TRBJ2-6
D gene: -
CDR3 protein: CASSIGQGFGANVLTF
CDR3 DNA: TGTGCCAGTAGTATCGGGCAGGGGTTCGGGGCCAACGTCCTGACTTTC

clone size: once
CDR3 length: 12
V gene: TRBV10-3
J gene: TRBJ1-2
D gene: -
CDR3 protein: CAIRGEGYGYTF
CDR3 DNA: TGTGCCATCAGGGGCGAGGGCTATGGCTACACCTTC

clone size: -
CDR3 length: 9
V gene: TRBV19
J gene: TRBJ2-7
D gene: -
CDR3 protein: CASSIPRLF
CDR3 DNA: TGTGCCAGTAGTATCCCTAGGCTCTTC

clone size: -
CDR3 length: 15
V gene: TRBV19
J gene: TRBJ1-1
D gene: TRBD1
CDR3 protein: CASSKGQGENTEAFF
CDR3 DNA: TGTGCCAGTAGTAAAGGACAGGGAGAGAACACTGAAGCTTTCTTT

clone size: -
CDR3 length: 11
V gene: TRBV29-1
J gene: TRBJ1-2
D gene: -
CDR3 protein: CSVGGQDGYTF
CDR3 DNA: TGCAGCGTTGGGGGGCAGGACGGCTACACCTTC

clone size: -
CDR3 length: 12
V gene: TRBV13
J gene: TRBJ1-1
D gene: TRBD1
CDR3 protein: CASSHGQVEAFF
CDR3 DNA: TGTGCCAGCAGCCATGGACAGGTTGAAGCTTTCTTT

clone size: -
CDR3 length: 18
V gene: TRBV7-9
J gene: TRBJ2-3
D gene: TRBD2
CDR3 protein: CASSSGTSGSWSTDTQYF
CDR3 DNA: TGTGCCAGCAGCTCCGGGACTAGCGGGAGTTGGAGCACAGATACGCAGTATTTT

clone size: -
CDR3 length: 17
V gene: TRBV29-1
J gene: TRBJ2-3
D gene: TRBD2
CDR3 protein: CSVEDRWAGVSTDTQYF
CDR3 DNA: TGCAGCGTTGAAGATCGGTGGGCGGGAGTCTCCACAGATACGCAGTATTTT

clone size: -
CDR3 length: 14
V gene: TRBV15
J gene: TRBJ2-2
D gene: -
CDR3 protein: CATSRGAGSGELFF
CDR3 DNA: TGTGCCACCAGCAGAGGGGCGGGTTCCGGGGAGCTGTTTTTT

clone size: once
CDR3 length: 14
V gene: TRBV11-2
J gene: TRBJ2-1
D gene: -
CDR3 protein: CASSLFTRDNEQFF
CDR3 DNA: TGTGCCAGCAGCTTATTTACTAGGGACAATGAGCAGTTCTTC

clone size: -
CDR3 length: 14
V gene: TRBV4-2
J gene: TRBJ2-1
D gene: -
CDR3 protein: CASSQGQVGNEQFF
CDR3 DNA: TGTGCCAGCAGCCAAGGACAGGTTGGCAATGAGCAGTTCTTC

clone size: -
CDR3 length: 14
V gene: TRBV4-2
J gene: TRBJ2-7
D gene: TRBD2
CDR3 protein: CASSTGGADYEQYF
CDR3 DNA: TGTGCCAGCAGCACCGGGGGGGCGGACTACGAGCAGTACTTC

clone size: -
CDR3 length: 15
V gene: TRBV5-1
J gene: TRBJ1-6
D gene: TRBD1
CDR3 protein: CASSLGTGPLGGFHF
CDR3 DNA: TGCGCCAGCAGTCTCGGGACAGGCCCCCTGGGGGGATTCCACTTT

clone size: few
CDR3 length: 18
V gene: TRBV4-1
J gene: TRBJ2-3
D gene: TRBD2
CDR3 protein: CASSPRLAGGERTDTQYF
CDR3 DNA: TGCGCCAGCAGCCCCCGACTAGCGGGGGGTGAGAGAACAGATACGCAGTATTTT

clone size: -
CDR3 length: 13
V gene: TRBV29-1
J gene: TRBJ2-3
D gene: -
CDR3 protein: CSVSAASKDTQYF
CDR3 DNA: TGCAGCGTTAGCGCGGCTAGCAAAGATACGCAGTATTTT

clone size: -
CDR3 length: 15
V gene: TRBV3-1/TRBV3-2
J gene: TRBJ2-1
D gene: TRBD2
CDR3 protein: CASSQGGSGIDEQFF
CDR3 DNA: TGTGCCAGCAGCCAAGGGGGTAGCGGGATCGATGAGCAGTTCTTC

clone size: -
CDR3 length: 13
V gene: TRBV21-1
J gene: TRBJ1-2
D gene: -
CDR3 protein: CASSKLGDRSYTF
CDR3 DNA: TGTGCCAGCAGCAAGTTAGGGGATAGGAGCTACACCTTC

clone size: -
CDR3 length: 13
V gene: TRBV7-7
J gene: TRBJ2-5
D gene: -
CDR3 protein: CASSLGQQETQYF
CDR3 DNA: TGTGCCAGCAGTCTCGGACAGCAAGAGACCCAGTACTTC

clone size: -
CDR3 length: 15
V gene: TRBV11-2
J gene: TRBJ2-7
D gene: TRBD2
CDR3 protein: CASSPTSGPSYEQYF
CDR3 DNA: TGTGCCAGCAGCCCGACTAGCGGACCCTCCTACGAGCAGTACTTC

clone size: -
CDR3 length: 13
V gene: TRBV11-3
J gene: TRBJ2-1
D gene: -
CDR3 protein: CASSFDTYNEQFF
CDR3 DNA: TGTGCCAGCAGCTTCGACACCTACAATGAGCAGTTCTTC

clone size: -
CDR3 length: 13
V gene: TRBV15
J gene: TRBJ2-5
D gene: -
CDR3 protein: CATSRDQRETQYF
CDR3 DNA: TGTGCCACCAGCAGAGATCAACGGGAGACCCAGTACTTC